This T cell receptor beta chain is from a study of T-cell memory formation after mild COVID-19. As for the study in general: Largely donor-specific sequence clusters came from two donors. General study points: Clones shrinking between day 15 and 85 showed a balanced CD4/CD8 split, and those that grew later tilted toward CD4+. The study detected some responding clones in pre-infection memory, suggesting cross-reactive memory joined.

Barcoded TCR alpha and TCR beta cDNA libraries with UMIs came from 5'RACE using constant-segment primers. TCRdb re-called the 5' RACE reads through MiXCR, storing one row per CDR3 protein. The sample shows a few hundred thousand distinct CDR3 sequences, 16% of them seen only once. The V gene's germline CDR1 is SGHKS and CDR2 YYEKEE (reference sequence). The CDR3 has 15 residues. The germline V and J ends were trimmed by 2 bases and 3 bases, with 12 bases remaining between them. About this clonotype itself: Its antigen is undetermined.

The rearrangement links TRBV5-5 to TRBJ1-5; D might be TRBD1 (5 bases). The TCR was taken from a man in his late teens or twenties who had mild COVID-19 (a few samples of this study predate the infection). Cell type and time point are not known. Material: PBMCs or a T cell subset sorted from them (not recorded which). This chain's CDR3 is CASSFAAGDNQPQHF. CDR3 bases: TGTGCCAGCAGCTTTGCTGCGGGGGACAATCAGCCCCAGCATTTT.